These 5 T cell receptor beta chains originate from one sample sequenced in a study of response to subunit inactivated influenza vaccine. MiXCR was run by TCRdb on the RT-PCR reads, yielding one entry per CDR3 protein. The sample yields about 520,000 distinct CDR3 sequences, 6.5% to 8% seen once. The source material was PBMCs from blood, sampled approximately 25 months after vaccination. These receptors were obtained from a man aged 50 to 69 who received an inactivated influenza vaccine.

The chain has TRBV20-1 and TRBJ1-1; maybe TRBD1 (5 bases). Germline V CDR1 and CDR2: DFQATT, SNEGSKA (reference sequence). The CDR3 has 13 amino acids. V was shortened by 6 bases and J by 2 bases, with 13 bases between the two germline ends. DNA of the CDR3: TGCAGTGCAAAGGGGACCTTTAACACTGAAGCTTTCTTT. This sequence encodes CSAKGTFNTEAFF.

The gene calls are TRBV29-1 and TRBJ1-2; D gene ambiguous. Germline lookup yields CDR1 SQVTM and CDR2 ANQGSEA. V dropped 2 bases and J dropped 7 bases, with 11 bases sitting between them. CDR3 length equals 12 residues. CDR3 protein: CSVERTGIGYTF. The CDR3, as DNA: TGCAGCGTTGAAAGGACCGGTATTGGCTACACCTTC.

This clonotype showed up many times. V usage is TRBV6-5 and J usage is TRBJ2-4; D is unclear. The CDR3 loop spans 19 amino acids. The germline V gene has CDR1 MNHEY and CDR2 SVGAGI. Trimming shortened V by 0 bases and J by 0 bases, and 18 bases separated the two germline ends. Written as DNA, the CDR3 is TGTGCCAGCAGTTACTCGTTTAGTTCGACAAATATAGCCAAAAACATTCAGTACTTC. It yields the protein CASSYSFSSTNIAKNIQYF.

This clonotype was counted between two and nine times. Written as DNA, the CDR3 is TGCGCCAGCAGCTTGGCATTTTCAACGGGTTTGGAGACCCAGTACTTC. Translation gives CASSLAFSTGLETQYF. J is TRBJ2-5 and V is TRBV5-1; unclear D gene. Trimming took off 0 bases at V and 5 bases at J, with 17 bases between the two ends. Germline CDR1 SGHRS, CDR2 YFSETQ. The CDR3 loop spans 16 amino acids.

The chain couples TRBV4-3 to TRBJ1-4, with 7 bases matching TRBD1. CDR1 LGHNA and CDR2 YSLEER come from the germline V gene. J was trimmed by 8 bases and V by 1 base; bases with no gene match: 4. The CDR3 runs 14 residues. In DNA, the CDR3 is TGCGCCAGCAGCCAAGGACAGGGCAACGAAAAACTGTTTTTT. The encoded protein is CASSQGQGNEKLFF.